A selection of T cell receptor beta chains follows, all from one sample in a study of T-cell memory formation after mild COVID-19. TCRdb ran MiXCR on the 5' RACE reads and lists one entry per CDR3 protein. The table includes around 200,000 distinct CDR3 sequences, roughly a fifth detected once. Source material: PBMCs or a T cell subset sorted from them (not recorded which). All receptors come from an adult woman who had mild COVID-19 (a few samples of this study predate the infection). Cell type and time point are not known. The CDR3 runs from the conserved cysteine through the conserved F or W. A D gene is named only where the DNA matches it firmly. Clone size is given for some rows only: seen once, a few or many times, or a class if the clone is expanded.

V	D	size	J	CDR3	DNA
TRBV7-9	-	few	TRBJ2-7	CASSYLMGAYSYEQYF	TGTGCCAGCAGCTACCTTATGGGAGCATACTCCTACGAGCAGTACTTC
TRBV2	TRBD1	-	TRBJ2-7	CASSETGGAYEQYF	TGTGCCAGCAGTGAGACAGGGGGCGCGTACGAGCAGTACTTC
TRBV15	-	-	TRBJ2-3	CATSREESVADTQYF	TGTGCCACCAGCAGAGAGGAGTCGGTCGCAGATACGCAGTATTTT
TRBV7-9	-	-	TRBJ1-2	CASSLPQITNYGYTF	TGTGCCAGCAGCTTACCCCAAATAACTAACTATGGCTACACCTTC
TRBV13	TRBD2	-	TRBJ2-1	CASSRGTSGGGEQFF	TGTGCCAGCAGCCGCGGGACTAGCGGGGGAGGGGAGCAGTTCTTC
TRBV15	-	-	TRBJ1-2	CATSTGAVGYGYTF	TGTGCCACCAGCACGGGGGCGGTAGGCTATGGCTACACCTTC
TRBV20-1	-	-	TRBJ2-1	CSARDSYRDSLNYNEQFF	TGCAGTGCTAGAGACTCCTACAGGGACTCACTGAACTACAATGAGCAGTTCTTC
TRBV7-9	-	-	TRBJ2-3	CASSLEADTQYF	TGTGCCAGCAGCTTAGAGGCAGATACGCAGTATTTT
TRBV15	TRBD2	-	TRBJ2-4	CATSRDLGLAGVTGNIQYF	TGTGCCACCAGCAGAGATCTGGGACTAGCGGGGGTAACCGGAAACATTCAGTACTTC
TRBV5-1	-	many	TRBJ2-1	CASSLGGRVSDEQFF	TGCGCCAGCAGCTTGGGTGGCAGGGTATCCGATGAGCAGTTCTTC